This entry concerns a single T cell receptor (beta chain). This receptor's antigen is unknown. No qualities accompany the bases; no much larger clone lies one base away. The sample belongs to a study of shared clonotypes between healthy human individuals (TCRdb year 2020). Background for the entire study: The cohort comprised a couple of women and a few men aged 18 to 49 years. Per donor, three plates each were used for CD4 naive and CD4 memory, two for CD8 naive, and one for CD8 memory. The study deeply sequenced blood TCR repertoires of about 5 healthy adults to estimate repertoire size and the extent of clonotype sharing between individuals. To increase sequencing depth and limit assay-specific biases, TCR repertoire library preparation and sequencing were carried out by different laboratories using diverse techniques. Leukapheresis yielded between about 0.85 and 10 billion PBMCs per donor. The study at large found these results: Because the study included only a small number of donors, the genetic and exposure-history diversity represented was limited. Naive subsets generally had larger estimated clonotype richness than memory subsets did. When a few donors were compared, the shared fraction of clonotypes was about 5% for naive CD4, about 4% for naive CD8, more than 2% for memory CD4, and 0.35% to 0.5% for memory CD8. Rarefaction of sorted-subset datasets indicated incomplete sequencing despite the large sequencing depth. Only blood was sampled, and tissue TCR repertoires likely differ from those in blood. Higher generation probabilities were observed for clonotypes shared by all four sorted-subset donors than for non-shared clonotypes. Pairwise subsampling indicated that sequencing depth was expected to affect the degree of clonotype sharing among donors.

At the junction V is shortened by 5 bases and J by 3 bases, with 11 bases in between. The CDR3 runs 14 residues from the cysteine to the phenylalanine. Only the CDR3 region is kept as DNA, spanning 42 bases read in frame from base 1. The germline V gene encodes CDR1 SGHTA and CDR2 FQGNSA. CD8 naive samples were CD45RO-negative cells positively selected for CCR7, giving a CD45RA+CCR7+ population that excluded TemRA cells. The donors were healthy, HIV-negative adults with no recently reported acute infections or vaccinations. Every donor was a Caucasian adult living in Nashville, Tennessee, USA. Blood was obtained by leukapheresis, after which PBMCs were separated by Ficoll-Histopaque density gradient centrifugation and cryopreserved in liquid nitrogen vapor phase. Analytical flow cytometry was used to check the purity and quantity of each magnetically sorted T cell population. From each sorted fraction, genomic DNA was isolated and quantified by UV absorbance on a Nanodrop 2000c.

Using the deep immunoSEQ assay, multiplex PCR amplified TCR CDR3 regions from genomic DNA. Extracted genomic DNA from each cell subset was spread evenly across all wells of several immunoSEQ 96-well plates, with each plate serving as a replicate. For sorted subsets, roughly 200 ng of genomic DNA, equivalent to around 31,000 T cell genomes, went into each replicate PCR. The purified libraries were quantified using a Qubit 3.0 fluorometer, sized with a Bioanalyzer 2100, and then quantified again using the KAPA Library Quantification kit. Every immunoSEQ 96-well plate was sequenced on a separate single-read 150-cycle Illumina NextSeq 550 flow cell. Regarding the original processing steps: Because the immunoSEQ output held only junctional sequences and lacked quality scores, the filtering could not match the filtering applied to full-length reads. To assign V/J genes and CDR3, sequences were annotated against IMGT germline references using PyIR, a Python wrapper for IgBLAST v1.9. Reads were removed for weak V/J assignments (E-value above 1e-6), missing CDR3, stop codons, out-of-frame junctions, or ambiguous translated residues. V3J clonotypes were defined by identical inferred V gene, J gene, and CDR3 amino acid sequence. Percentage overlap between repertoires was computed as shared unique clonotypes divided by the size of the smaller repertoire. Three approaches were used to assess repertoire richness: RTK rarefaction, the Chao1 estimator, and Recon v2.1 estimates of unobserved clonotypes. Generation probabilities for all TCRbeta clonotypes obtained by the gDNA method from a few donors were computed using OLGA. What TCRdb holds here is the immuneACCESS table cut down to in-frame rearrangements. Part of the clones is not present; checked against another copy, under half of the missing clones reflect an unresolved V gene, and the others are unexplained. V and J calls and clone size are given by that table; D and trimming were obtained from the DNA. The sample table lists approximately 2,200,000 clones, 90% to 95% of them with a count of one. Approximately 1.7% of the sample rests with the top ten.

The V and J genes are TRBV7-2 and TRBJ1-5; TRBD1 is possibly the D segment (6 matching bases). Sample: naive CD8+ T cells from PBMCs. Reading the label with the study, this specimen's cell subset or site is: CD45RA+CCR7+. The source is a man between 18 and 29 years old in good health. Some clones in this sample may be carry-over from other donors' samples. The nucleotides are TGTGCCAGCAGCCTCACAGGGTTCAATCAGCCCCAGCATTTT. Translated, it gives CASSLTGFNQPQHF. Supplemented by the reference TRBV7-2 and TRBJ1-5 proteins around the CDR3, the complete variable domain is GAGVSQSPSNKVTEKGKDVELRCDPISGHTALYWYRQSLGQGLEFLIYFQGNSAPDKSGLPSDRFSAERTGGSVSTLTIQRTQQEDSAVYLCASSLTGFNQPQHFGDGTRLSIL.